Below are 22 T cell receptor beta chains sequenced from a single sample in a study of T cell responses to AZD1222 COVID-19 vaccine. The data were produced by immunoSEQ multiplex PCR, yet TCRdb's version contains in-frame clones alone and is incomplete. The data show under 200,000 clones, around 90% seen once. The material sequenced was peripheral blood, taken 28 days after the second dose of the MenACWY control vaccine. The source of these receptors is an adult who received the MenACWY meningococcal vaccine as a control.

This clone was counted a single time. The rearrangement uses TRBV7-6 and TRBJ2-7, with TRBD2 matching 11 bases. The CDR3 contains 14 residues. The V gene end was trimmed by 5 bases and the J gene end by 2 bases; junction bases not matched to a gene: 2. The germline CDR1 and CDR2 sequences are SGHVS and FNYEAQ. CDR3 DNA: TGTGCCAGCAGCCCGGGACTAGCGGCCTACGAGCAGTACTTC. It translates to CASSPGLAAYEQYF.

A single count supports this clone. The V and J genes are TRBV7-2 and TRBJ2-7; TRBD2 agrees at 8 bases. V shed 2 bases and J 2 bases; nucleotides not matched to a gene: 8. The length of the CDR3 is 16 residues. The germline gives CDR1 SGHTA, CDR2 FQGNSA. CDR3 coding DNA: TGTGCCAGCAGCTTAAGGCTAGCGGGCCAAACCTACGAGCAGTACTTC. Its protein is CASSLRLAGQTYEQYF.

This chain joins TRBV2 and TRBJ1-2; D is uncertain. Germline CDR1 is SNHLY and CDR2 is FYNNEI. Trimming took off 8 bases at V and 7 bases at J, with 14 bases between the two ends. CDR3 length: 12 residues. CDR3 residues: CASQGLEGGYTF. In DNA form, the CDR3 reads TGTGCCAGCCAAGGCCTCGAGGGTGGCTACACCTTC.

The chain couples TRBV9 to TRBJ2-3, with a possible D match to TRBD1 (5 bases). Trimming removed 4 bases at V and 3 bases at J, with 9 bases between. In germline, CDR1 is SGDLS, CDR2 YYNGEE. This CDR3 has 13 amino acids. The CDR3 nucleotides read TGTGCCAGCAGCTCTCGACAGACAGATACGCAGTATTTT. Translated, it gives CASSSRQTDTQYF.

The V call is TRBV6-5, the J call TRBJ2-2, with 8 bases that match TRBD1. Germline trimming cut 8 bases from V and 10 bases from J; bases unmatched to any gene: 12. The germline gives CDR1 MNHEY, CDR2 SVGAGI. The CDR3 contains 14 residues. The CDR3 is CASGRTGFGQELFF. The CDR3 nucleotides are TGTGCCAGCGGGCGGACAGGGTTTGGGCAGGAGCTGTTTTTT.

This chain joins TRBV14 and TRBJ2-7; the D gene is possibly TRBD2 (6 bases). Trimming stripped 3 bases from V and 2 bases from J, with 11 bases between. CDR1 and CDR2 from the germline V gene are SGHDN and FVKESK. The CDR3 runs to 14 residues. CDR3 in DNA: TGTGCCAGCAGCCAGGGACTCCCAACCTACGAGCAGTACTTC. Protein sequence: CASSQGLPTYEQYF.

The gene calls are TRBV28 and TRBJ2-6; D unclear. CDR1 is MDHEN and CDR2 is SYDVKM in the germline V gene. This CDR3 region has 16 residues. V was cut by 10 bases and J by 0 bases, with 16 bases left in between. DNA of the CDR3: TGTGCCACCTCCAGAGGATCGATCTCTGGGGCCAACGTCCTGACTTTC. This gives the protein CATSRGSISGANVLTF.

This chain joins TRBV19 and TRBJ2-1, with 9 bases matching TRBD1. V gave up 4 bases and J gave up 7 bases; unmatched junction bases: 5. Germline V gene sequence: CDR1 LNHDA, CDR2 SQIVND (reference sequence). The CDR3 totals 14 residues. CDR3 protein: CASSTGQGINEQFF. The CDR3 nucleotides read TGTGCCAGTAGTACCGGACAGGGGATTAATGAGCAGTTCTTC. The full variable domain, in which reference TRBV19 and TRBJ2-1 provide the parts outside the CDR3, is DGGITQSPKYLFRKEGQNVTLSCEQNLNHDAMYWYRQDPGQGLRLIYYSQIVNDFQKGDIAEGYSVSREKKESFPLTVTSAQKNPTAFYLCASSTGQGINEQFFGPGTRLTVL.

The chain links TRBV18 to TRBJ1-2; D is unresolved. Per the germline V gene, CDR1 is KGHSH and CDR2 is LQKENI. This CDR3 is built from 12 residues. V lost 6 bases and J 0 bases, leaving 5 bases between the germline ends. The CDR3 DNA follows: TGTGCCAGCTCGCGAGCTAACTATGGCTACACCTTC. Amino acid sequence: CASSRANYGYTF. Full variable domain (outside the CDR3, taken from reference TRBV18 and TRBJ1-2): NAGVMQNPRHLVRRRGQEARLRCSPMKGHSHVYWYRQLPEEGLKFMVYLQKENIIDESGMPKERFSAEFPKEGPSILRIQQVVRGDSAAYFCASSRANYGYTFGSGTRLTVV.

This sequence joins TRBV28 and TRBJ1-2; D is unresolved. Looked up from germline, CDR1 is MDHEN and CDR2 is SYDVKM. V lost 3 bases, J lost 7 bases, and 12 bases lay in between. This CDR3 comprises 13 residues. CDR3 nucleotide sequence: TGTGCCAGCAGTTTGATGGGGTGGACTGGCTACACCTTC. It codes for CASSLMGWTGYTF.

This chain links TRBV11-3 with TRBJ1-1, with D maybe TRBD1 (6 bases). CDR3 length: 14 amino acids. The V gene's germline CDR1 is SGHNT and CDR2 YENEEA. V lost 3 bases and J lost 3, with 11 bases in between. Here the CDR3 DNA reads TGTGCCAGCAGCTTGACAACAGGGTACACTGAAGCTTTCTTT. Its translation is CASSLTTGYTEAFF.

Notes on this clone: Additional DNA sequences in this sample encode the identical CDR3. The chain couples TRBV24-1 to TRBJ1-5; D is ambiguous. The CDR3 has 12 residues. Germline loops: CDR1 KGHDR, CDR2 SFDVKD. V lost 2 bases to trimming and J lost 4 bases, with 2 bases between them. The CDR3, as DNA: TGTGCCACCAGTGATTATAATCAGCCCCAGCATTTT. Its protein product is CATSDYNQPQHF.

This clone was counted a single time. The J gene is TRBJ2-3, the V gene TRBV5-1; no reliable D call. With 0 bases removed from V and 0 bases from J, the gap between germline ends came to 11 bases. This CDR3 has 16 amino acids. Germline V gene sequence: CDR1 SGHRS, CDR2 YFSETQ. CDR3 loop: CASSLEGRASTDTQYF. The CDR3 bases are TGCGCCAGCAGCTTGGAAGGTCGAGCTAGCACAGATACGCAGTATTTT.

The rearrangement links TRBV24-1 to TRBJ1-5, with 7 bases identical to TRBD1. The CDR3 consists of 13 residues. V trimming: 12 bases; J trimming: 2 bases; junction bases outside the gene matches: 6. Germline V gene sequence: CDR1 KGHDR, CDR2 SFDVKD. In DNA, the CDR3 is TGTGCCGCAAGCAGGGGGGGCAATCAGCCCCAGCATTTT. This gives the protein CAASRGGNQPQHF.

This chain links TRBV5-6 with TRBJ1-5; TRBD1 matches at 9 bases. Per germline, CDR1 SGHDT and CDR2 YYEEEE. CDR3 length equals 16 residues. The V and J ends lost 5 bases and 5 bases, in that order; junction bases with no gene match: 11. The DNA of the CDR3 is TGTGCCAGCAGTCCTGGACAGGGGCTACCAGATCAGCCCCAGCATTTT. Its protein is CASSPGQGLPDQPQHF.

J is TRBJ1-5 and V is TRBV1. TRBV1 is flagged as a pseudogene. The CDR3 consists of 19 residues. As DNA, the CDR3 is TGCACCAGCAGCCAGTCTCTTGGCGGTTCGGTCGTGAGGAATCAGCCCCAGCATTTT. It codes for CTSSQSLGGSVVRNQPQHF.

V is TRBV2 and J is TRBJ2-3, with D tentatively TRBD2 (6 bases). Trimming took off 3 bases at V and 0 bases at J, with 10 bases between the two ends. The CDR3 is made up of 15 amino acids. Germline CDR1 SNHLY, CDR2 FYNNEI. The DNA of the CDR3 is TGTGCCAGCAGTGACGGGGGAACTAGCACAGATACGCAGTATTTT. It is translated as CASSDGGTSTDTQYF.

This rearrangement joins TRBV19 to TRBJ2-2, with 11 bases lining up with TRBD2. This CDR3 has 17 amino acids. CDR1 LNHDA and CDR2 SQIVND come from the germline V gene (reference sequence). After removal of 3 bases from V and 6 bases from J, the junction contained 9 bases not matched to a gene. The CDR3 region has the DNA TGTGCCAGTAGTATTCTCAGTGTACTAGCGGGAGCCGGGGAGCTGTTTTTT. Residues: CASSILSVLAGAGELFF.

The chain recombines TRBV9 with TRBJ2-7; D gene uncertain. Germline V gives CDR1 SGDLS, CDR2 YYNGEE. This CDR3 has 14 amino acids. V gave up 0 bases and J gave up 7 bases, with 14 bases separating them. The CDR3 DNA sequence: TGTGCCAGCAGCGTAGGGCCTCAGAATTCGGAGCAGTACTTC. Translated, it gives CASSVGPQNSEQYF.

The rearrangement links TRBV19 to TRBJ2-3, with no clear D. Germline V gives CDR1 LNHDA, CDR2 SQIVND (reference sequence). V shed 2 bases and J shed 0 bases, with 6 bases lying between them. The CDR3 has 14 residues. The CDR3 sequence: CASSIRISTDTQYF. CDR3 in DNA: TGTGCCAGTAGTATAAGGATTAGCACAGATACGCAGTATTTT.

Only one count was recorded for this clone. The V and J genes are TRBV7-2 and TRBJ2-7, with 12 bases fitting TRBD2. CDR3 length: 14 residues. Germline V gene lookup returns CDR1 SGHTA and CDR2 FQGNSA. Trimming took 1 base from V and 6 from J; bases not matched to a gene: 1. In DNA, the CDR3 is TGTGCCAGCAGCTTAGGACTAGCGGGAGCCGAGCAGTACTTC. Protein product: CASSLGLAGAEQYF.

V gene TRBV2 combines with J gene TRBJ1-1; 8 nucleotides align to TRBD1. In germline, CDR1 is SNHLY, CDR2 FYNNEI. The CDR3 contains 15 residues. The ends lost 1 base at V and 4 bases at J; junction bases unmatched: 5. CDR3 loop: CASSEGAGGLTEAFF. DNA for the CDR3: TGTGCCAGCAGTGAAGGCGCAGGGGGCCTCACTGAAGCTTTCTTT.